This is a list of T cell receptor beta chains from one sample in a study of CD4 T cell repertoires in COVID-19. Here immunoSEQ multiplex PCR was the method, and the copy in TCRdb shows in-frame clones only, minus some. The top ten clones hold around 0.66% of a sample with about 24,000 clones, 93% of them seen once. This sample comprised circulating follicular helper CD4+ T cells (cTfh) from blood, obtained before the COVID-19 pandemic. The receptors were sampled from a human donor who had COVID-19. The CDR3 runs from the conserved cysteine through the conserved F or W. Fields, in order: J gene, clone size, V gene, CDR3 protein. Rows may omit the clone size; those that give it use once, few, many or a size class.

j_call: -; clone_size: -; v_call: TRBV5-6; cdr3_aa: CASSDLSAEQYF
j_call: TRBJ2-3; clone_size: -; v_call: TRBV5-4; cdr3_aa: CASSPRQGGSTDTQYF
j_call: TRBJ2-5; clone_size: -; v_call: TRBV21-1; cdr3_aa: CASSARGAGVKETQYF
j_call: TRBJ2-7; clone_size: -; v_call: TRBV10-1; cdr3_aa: CASSEEPTGSDEQYF
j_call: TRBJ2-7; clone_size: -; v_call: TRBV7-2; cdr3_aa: CASSLEAGAGYEQYF
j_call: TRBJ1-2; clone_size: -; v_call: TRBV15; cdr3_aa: CATSRDLTGNLYYGYTF
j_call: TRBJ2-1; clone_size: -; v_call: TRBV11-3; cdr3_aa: CASSRAGGITNEQFF
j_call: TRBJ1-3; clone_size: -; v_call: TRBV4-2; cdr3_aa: CASSQEPGQGRTNGNTIYF
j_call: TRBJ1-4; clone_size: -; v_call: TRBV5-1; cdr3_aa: CASSLDGATNEKLFF
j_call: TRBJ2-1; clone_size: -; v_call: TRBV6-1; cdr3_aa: CASTRREDTYNEQFF
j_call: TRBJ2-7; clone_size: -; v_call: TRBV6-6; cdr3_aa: CASSPGGDPVYEQYF
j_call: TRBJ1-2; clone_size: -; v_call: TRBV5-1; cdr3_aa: CASSLDGGSDYGYTF
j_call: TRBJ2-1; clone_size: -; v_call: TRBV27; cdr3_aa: CASRSGPIEQFF
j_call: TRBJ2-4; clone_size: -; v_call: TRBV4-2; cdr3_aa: CASSPGFDGGSKNIQYF
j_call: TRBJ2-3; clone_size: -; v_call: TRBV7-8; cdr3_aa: CASSPVRLGGGRDTQYF
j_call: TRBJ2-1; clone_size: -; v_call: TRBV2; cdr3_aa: CASREALSYNEQFF
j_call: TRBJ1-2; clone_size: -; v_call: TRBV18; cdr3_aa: CASSPVVGDGYTF
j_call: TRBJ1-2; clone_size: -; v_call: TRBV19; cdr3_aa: CASSVGQGGGYGYTF
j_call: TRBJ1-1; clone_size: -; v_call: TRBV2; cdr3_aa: CASNRLGTTEAFF
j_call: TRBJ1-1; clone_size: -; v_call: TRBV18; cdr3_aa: CASSRTGDNTEAFF
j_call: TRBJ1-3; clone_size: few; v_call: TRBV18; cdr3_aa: CASSLNPTGSGNTIYF
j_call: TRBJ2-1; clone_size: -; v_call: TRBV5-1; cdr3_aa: CASSFGTSGSEQFF
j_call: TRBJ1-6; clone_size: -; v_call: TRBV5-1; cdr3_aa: CASSLDRNDSPLHF
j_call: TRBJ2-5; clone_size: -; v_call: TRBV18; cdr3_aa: CASSPQGLAGPPETQYF
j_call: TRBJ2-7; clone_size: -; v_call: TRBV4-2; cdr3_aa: CASSQEFKTAQYF
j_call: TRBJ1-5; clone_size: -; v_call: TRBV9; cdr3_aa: CASGGGTVNQPQHF
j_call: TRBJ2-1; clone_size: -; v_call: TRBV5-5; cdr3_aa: CASSATYNEQFF